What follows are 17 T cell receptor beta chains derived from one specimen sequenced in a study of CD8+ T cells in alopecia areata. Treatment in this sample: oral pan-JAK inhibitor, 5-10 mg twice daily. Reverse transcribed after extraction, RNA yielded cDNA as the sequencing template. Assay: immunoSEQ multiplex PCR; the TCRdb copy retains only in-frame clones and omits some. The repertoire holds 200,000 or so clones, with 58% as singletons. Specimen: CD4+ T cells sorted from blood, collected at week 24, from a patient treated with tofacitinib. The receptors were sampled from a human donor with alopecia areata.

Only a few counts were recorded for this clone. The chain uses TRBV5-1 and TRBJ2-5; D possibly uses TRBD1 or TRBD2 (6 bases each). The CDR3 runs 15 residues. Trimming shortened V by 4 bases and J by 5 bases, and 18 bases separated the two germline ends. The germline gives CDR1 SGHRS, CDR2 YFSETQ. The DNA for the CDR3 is TGCGCCAGCAGCCGGGACAACCGGGAGATTGAGACCCAGTACTTC. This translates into CASSRDNREIETQYF.

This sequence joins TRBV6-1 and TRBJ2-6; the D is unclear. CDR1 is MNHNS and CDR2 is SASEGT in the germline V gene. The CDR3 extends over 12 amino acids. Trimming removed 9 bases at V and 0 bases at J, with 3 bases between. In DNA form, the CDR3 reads TGTGCCAGTTACTCTGGGGCCAACGTCCTGACTTTC. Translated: CASYSGANVLTF.

The CDR3 here is CASTRGEGAYEQYF. The CDR3 nucleotides are TGTGCCAGCACCCGGGGAGAGGGGGCCTACGAGCAGTACTTC. The chain uses TRBV7-9 and TRBJ2-7; D may be TRBD1 (6 bases). CDR1 SEHNR and CDR2 FQNEAQ come from the germline V gene (reference sequence). Trimming cost V 7 bases and J 2 bases, with 15 bases left between them. The CDR3 loop spans 14 amino acids.

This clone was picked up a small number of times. CDR3 in amino acids: CSARRGDYEQYF. The CDR3 DNA is TGCAGCGCTCGCAGGGGAGACTACGAGCAGTACTTC. The chain combines TRBV29-1 with TRBJ2-5; TRBD1 is a possible D gene (6 bases). Judging by the DNA end, TRBJ2-7 fits better; the J call may be wrong. This CDR3 comprises 12 residues. CDR1 is SQVTM and CDR2 is ANQGSEA in the germline V gene.

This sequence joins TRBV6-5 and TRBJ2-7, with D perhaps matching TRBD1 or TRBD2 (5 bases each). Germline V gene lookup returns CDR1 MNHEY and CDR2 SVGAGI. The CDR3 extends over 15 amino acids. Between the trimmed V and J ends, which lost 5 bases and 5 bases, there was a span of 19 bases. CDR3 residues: CASSTGEGYTDEQYF. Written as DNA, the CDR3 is TGTGCCAGCAGTACGGGTGAGGGGTACACGGACGAGCAGTACTTC.

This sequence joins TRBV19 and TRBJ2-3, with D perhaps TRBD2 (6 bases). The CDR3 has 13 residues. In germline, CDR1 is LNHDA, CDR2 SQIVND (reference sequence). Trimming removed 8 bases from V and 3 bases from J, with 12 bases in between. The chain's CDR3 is CASSGGLTDTQYF. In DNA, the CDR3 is TGTGCCAGTTCCGGGGGTTTGACAGATACGCAGTATTTT.

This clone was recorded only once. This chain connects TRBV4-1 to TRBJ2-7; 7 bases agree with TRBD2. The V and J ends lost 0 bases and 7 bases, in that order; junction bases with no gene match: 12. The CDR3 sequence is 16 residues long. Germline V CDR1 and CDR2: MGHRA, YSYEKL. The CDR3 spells CASSQDHSGILSEQYF. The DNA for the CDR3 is TGCGCCAGCAGCCAAGATCACAGCGGGATCCTCAGTGAGCAGTACTTC.

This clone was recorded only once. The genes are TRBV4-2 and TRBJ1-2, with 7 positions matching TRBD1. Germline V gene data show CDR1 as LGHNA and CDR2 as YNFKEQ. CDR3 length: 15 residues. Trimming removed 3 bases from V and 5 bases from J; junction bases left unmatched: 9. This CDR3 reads CASSQAGQALYGYTF. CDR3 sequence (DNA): TGTGCCAGCAGCCAGGCTGGACAGGCACTATATGGCTACACCTTC.

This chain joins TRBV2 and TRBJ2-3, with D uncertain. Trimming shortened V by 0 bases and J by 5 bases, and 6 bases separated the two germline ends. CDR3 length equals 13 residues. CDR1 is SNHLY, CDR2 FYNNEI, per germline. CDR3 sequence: CASSEALGDTQYF. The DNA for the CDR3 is TGTGCCAGCAGTGAAGCGCTGGGAGATACGCAGTATTTT.

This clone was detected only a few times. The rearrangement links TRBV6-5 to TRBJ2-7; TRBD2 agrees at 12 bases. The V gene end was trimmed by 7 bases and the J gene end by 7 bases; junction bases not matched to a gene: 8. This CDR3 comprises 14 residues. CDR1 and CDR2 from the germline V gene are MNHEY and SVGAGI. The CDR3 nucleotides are TGTGCCAGCACCCCTAGCGGGAGGGCCAGGGAGCAGTACTTC. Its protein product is CASTPSGRAREQYF.

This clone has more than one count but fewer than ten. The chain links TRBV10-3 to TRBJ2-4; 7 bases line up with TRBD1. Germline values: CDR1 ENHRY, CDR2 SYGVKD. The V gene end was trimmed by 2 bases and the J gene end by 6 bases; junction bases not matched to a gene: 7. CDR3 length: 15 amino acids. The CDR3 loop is CAISEAQGTGNIQYF. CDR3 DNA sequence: TGTGCCATCAGTGAGGCACAGGGGACGGGAAACATTCAGTACTTC.

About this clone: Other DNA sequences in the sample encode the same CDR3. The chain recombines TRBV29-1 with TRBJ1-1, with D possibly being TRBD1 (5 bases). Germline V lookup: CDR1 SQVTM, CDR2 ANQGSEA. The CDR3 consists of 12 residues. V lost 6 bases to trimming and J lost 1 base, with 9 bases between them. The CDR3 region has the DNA TGCAGCGTCTATACAGGGAACACTGAAGCTTTCTTT. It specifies CSVYTGNTEAFF.

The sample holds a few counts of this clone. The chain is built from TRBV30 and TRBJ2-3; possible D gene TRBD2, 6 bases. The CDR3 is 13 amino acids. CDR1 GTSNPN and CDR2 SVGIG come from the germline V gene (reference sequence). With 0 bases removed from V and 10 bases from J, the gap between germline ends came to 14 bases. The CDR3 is CAWSVPEGLAQYF. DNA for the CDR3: TGTGCCTGGAGTGTACCGGAGGGGCTGGCGCAGTATTTT.

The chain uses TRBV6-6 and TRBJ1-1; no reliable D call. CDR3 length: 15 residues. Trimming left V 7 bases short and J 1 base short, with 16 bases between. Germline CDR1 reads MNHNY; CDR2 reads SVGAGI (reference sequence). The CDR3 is CASKEISHGNTEAFF. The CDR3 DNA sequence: TGTGCCAGCAAGGAGATATCACACGGGAACACTGAAGCTTTCTTT.

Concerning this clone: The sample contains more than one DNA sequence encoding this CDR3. The CDR3 bases are TGTGCCACCAGCAGAGACAGGGTTGGCAATCAGCCCCAGCATTTT. This sequence encodes CATSRDRVGNQPQHF. J is TRBJ1-5 and V is TRBV15, with D possibly matching TRBD1 (5 bases). V dropped 0 bases and J dropped 2 bases, with 8 bases sitting between them. Germline V gene lookup returns CDR1 LNHNV and CDR2 YYDKDF (reference sequence). The CDR3 covers 15 residues.

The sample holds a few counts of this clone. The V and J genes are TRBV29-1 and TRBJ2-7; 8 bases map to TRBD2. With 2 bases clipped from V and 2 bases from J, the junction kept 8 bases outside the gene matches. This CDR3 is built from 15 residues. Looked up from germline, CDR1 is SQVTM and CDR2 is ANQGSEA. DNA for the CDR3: TGCAGCGTTGAACTAGCGGGCCAAAGGACCTACGAGCAGTACTTC. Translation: CSVELAGQRTYEQYF.

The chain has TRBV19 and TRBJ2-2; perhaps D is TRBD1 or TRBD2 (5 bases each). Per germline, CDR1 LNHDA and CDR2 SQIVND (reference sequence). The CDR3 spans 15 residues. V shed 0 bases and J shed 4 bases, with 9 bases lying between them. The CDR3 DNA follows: TGTGCCAGTAGTATAGATCCAGGGACCACCGGGGAGCTGTTTTTT. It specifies CASSIDPGTTGELFF.